This T cell receptor (beta chain) was recorded in a study of T cell changes during pregnancy in multiple sclerosis. The length of the CDR3 is 14 residues. The V and J ends lost 5 bases and 1 base respectively, with 11 bases between them. The germline V gene encodes CDR1 MRHNA and CDR2 SNTAGT. Produced via immunoSEQ multiplex PCR; TCRdb's table is partial and in-frame only. Of under 95,000 clones detected, approximately 92% appear once; the ten largest clones hold 2%. This TCR was recovered from a female donor with multiple sclerosis, enrolled in a pregnancy study. The chain combines TRBV6-4 with TRBJ2-5, with a possible D match to TRBD2 (6 bases). The material was peripheral blood, obtained in the second trimester of pregnancy. The CDR3: CASSPSGGQETQYF. CDR3 nucleotide sequence: TGTGCCAGCAGTCCTTCCGGGGGCCAAGAGACCCAGTACTTC.